This paragraph reports one T cell receptor beta chain. The antigen remains unidentified. Before thyroid surgery, none of the patients had received any treatment. The data belong to a study of metastatic and nonmetastatic thyroid tumors. Study-wide context: From malignant and benign thyroid patients, repertoires in blood and in tumor or nodule tissue were compared.

V dropped 0 bases and J dropped 5 bases, with 7 bases sitting between them. The germline gives CDR1 MNHEY, CDR2 SVGAGI. The CDR3 length is 13 residues. Study-wide findings and caveats: Reports indicated that malignant thyroid tumors showed significantly higher TCR beta diversity than benign nodules did, in blood and tumor.

Original data processing: Built for papillary thyroid cancer, a distant-metastasis classifier drew on CDR3 differences across clinicopathological groups. TCRdb re-called clones via MiXCR from the PCR reads. What appears here as the V and J calls and clone size reflects TCRdb's work, not the paper's. The sample lists roughly 70,000 clones, around 19% occurring once. The receptor was derived from a female donor with papillary thyroid cancer or a benign thyroid nodule (not recorded which). Some clones in this sample may be carry-over from other donors' samples. Sample: blood. The chain combines TRBV6-5 with TRBJ1-1; the D is unclear. The chain's CDR3 is CASSYSRETEAFF. The CDR3 DNA follows: TGTGCCAGCAGTTACTCAAGGGAAACTGAAGCTTTCTTT.